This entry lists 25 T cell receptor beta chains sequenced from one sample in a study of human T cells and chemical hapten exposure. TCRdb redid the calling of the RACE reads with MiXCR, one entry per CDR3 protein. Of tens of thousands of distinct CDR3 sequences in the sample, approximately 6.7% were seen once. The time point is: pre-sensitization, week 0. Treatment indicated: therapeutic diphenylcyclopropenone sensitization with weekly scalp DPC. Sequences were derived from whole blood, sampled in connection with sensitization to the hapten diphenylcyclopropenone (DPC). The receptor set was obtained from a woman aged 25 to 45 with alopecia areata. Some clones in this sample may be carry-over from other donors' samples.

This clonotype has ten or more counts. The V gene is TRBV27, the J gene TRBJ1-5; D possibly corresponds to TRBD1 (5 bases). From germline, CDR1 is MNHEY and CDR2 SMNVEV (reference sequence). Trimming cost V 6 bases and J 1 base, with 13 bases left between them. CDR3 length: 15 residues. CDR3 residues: CASRWAGPSNQPQHF. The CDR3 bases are TGTGCCAGCAGATGGGCAGGGCCGAGCAATCAGCCCCAGCATTTT.

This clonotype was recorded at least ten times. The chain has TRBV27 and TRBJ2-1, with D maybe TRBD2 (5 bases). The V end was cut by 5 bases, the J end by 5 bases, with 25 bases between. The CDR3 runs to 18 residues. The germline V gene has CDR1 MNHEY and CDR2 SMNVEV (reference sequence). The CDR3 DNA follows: TGTGCCAGCAGTCCGGGCGGGCCAGCGGATATTAAAAACAATGAGCAGTTCTTC. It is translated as CASSPGGPADIKNNEQFF.

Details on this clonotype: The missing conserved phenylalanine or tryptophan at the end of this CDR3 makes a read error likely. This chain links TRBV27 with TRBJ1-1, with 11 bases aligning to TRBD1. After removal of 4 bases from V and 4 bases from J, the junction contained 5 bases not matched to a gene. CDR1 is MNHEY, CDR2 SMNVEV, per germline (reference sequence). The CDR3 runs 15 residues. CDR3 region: CASSYGQGAGTEAFL. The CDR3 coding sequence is TGTGCCAGCAGTTACGGACAGGGGGCGGGCACTGAAGCTTTCTTG.

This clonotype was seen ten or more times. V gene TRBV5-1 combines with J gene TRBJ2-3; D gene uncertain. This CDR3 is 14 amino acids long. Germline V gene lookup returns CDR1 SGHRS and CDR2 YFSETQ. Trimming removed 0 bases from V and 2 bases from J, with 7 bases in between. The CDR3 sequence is CASSLEGNTDTQYF. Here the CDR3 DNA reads TGCGCCAGCAGCTTGGAGGGAAACACAGATACGCAGTATTTT.

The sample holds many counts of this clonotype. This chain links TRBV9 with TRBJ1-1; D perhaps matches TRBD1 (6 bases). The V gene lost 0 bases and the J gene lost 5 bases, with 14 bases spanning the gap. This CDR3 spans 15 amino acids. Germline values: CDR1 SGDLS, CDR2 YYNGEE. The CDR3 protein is CASSVAAGGQTEAFF. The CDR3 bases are TGTGCCAGCAGCGTAGCTGCGGGGGGGCAGACTGAAGCTTTCTTT.

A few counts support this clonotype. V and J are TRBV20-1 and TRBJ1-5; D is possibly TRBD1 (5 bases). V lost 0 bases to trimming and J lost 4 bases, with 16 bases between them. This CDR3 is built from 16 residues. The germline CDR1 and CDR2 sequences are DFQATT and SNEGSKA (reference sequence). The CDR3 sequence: CSAREVGGDLNQPQHF. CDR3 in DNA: TGCAGTGCTAGAGAGGTGGGGGGTGATTTAAATCAGCCCCAGCATTTT.

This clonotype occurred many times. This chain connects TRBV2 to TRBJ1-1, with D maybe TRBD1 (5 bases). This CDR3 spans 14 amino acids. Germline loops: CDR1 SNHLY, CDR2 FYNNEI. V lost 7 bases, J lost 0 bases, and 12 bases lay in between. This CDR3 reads CASIPDRLNTEAFF. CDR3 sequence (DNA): TGTGCCAGCATTCCAGACAGACTGAACACTGAAGCTTTCTTT.

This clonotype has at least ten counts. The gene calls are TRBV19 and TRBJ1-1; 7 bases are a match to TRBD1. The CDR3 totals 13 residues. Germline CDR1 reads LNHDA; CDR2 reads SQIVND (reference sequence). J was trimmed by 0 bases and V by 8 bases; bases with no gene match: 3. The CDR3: CASQTGMNTEAFF. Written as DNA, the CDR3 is TGTGCCAGTCAGACAGGGATGAACACTGAAGCTTTCTTT.

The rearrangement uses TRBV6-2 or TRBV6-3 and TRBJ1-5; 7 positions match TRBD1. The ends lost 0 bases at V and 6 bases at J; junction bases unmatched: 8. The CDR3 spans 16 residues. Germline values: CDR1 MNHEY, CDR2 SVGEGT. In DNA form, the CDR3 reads TGTGCCAGCAGTTACTCAGGGACAGCCTACACTCAGCCCCAGCATTTT. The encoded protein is CASSYSGTAYTQPQHF.

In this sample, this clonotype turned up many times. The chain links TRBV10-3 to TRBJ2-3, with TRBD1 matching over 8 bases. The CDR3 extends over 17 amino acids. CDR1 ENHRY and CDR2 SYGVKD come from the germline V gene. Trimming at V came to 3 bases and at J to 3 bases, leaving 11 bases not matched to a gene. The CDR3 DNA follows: TGTGCCATCAGTGATTCTGCCAGGGGGCGAGGGACAGATACGCAGTATTTT. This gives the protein CAISDSARGRGTDTQYF.

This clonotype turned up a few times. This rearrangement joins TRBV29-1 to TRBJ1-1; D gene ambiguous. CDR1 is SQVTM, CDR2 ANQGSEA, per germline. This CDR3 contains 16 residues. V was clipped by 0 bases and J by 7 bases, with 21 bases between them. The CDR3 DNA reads TGCAGCGTTGAAGATCCAGAAAGGCAAGCAACCGTTGAAGCTTTCTTT. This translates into CSVEDPERQATVEAFF.

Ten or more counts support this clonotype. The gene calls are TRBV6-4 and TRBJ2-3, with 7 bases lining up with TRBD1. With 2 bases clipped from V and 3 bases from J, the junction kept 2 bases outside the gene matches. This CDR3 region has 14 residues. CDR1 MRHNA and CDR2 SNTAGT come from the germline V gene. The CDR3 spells CASSDGTATDTQYF. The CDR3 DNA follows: TGTGCCAGCAGTGACGGGACAGCTACAGATACGCAGTATTTT.

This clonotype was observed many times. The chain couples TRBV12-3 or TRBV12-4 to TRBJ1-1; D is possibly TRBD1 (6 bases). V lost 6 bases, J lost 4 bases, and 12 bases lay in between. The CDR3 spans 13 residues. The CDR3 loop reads CASSATRGTEAFF. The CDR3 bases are TGTGCCAGCAGCGCGACCAGGGGCACTGAAGCTTTCTTT.

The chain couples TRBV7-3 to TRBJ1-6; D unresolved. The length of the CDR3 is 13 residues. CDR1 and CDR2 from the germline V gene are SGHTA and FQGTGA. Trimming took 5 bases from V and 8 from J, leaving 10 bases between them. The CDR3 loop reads CASSPGEDSPLHF. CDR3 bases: TGTGCCAGCAGCCCTGGGGAGGATTCACCCCTCCACTTT. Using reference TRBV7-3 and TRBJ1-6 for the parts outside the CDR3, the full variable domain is GAGVSQTPSNKVTEKGKYVELRCDPISGHTALYWYRQSLGQGPEFLIYFQGTGAADDSGLPNDRFFAVRPEGSVSTLKIQRTERGDSAVYLCASSPGEDSPLHFGNGTRLTVT.

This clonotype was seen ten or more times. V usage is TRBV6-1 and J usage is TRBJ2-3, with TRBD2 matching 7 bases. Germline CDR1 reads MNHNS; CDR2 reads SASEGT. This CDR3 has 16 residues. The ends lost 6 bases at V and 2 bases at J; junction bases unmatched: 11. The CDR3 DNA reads TGTGCCAGCAGAAGAGCTAGCGGAGCGAACACAGATACGCAGTATTTT. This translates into CASRRASGANTDTQYF.

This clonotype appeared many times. The CDR3 loop is CASTTDRNEKLFF. CDR3 nucleotide sequence: TGTGCCAGCACCACGGACCGAAATGAAAAACTGTTTTTT. V is TRBV12-3 or TRBV12-4 and J is TRBJ1-4, with D uncertain. V lost 7 bases to trimming and J lost 5 bases, with 11 bases between them. This CDR3 is 13 amino acids long.

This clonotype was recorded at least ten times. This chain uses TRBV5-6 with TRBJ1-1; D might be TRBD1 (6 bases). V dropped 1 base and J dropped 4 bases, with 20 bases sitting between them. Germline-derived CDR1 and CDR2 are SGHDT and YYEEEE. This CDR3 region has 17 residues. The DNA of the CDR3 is TGTGCCAGCAGCTTGATGTTCGCAGGGGCGCAAATCACTGAAGCTTTCTTT. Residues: CASSLMFAGAQITEAFF.

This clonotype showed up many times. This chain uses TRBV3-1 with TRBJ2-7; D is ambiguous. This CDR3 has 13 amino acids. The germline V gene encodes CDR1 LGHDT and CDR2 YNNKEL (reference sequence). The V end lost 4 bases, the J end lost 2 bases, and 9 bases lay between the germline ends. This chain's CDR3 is CASSLTSPYEQYF. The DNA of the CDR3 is TGTGCCAGCAGCCTTACCTCCCCCTACGAGCAGTACTTC.

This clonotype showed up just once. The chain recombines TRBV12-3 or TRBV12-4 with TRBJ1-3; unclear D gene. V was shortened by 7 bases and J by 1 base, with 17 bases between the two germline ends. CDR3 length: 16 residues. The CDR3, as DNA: TGTGCCAGCATTCAAAATGGGATGGGGTCTGGAAACACCATATATTTT. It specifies CASIQNGMGSGNTIYF.

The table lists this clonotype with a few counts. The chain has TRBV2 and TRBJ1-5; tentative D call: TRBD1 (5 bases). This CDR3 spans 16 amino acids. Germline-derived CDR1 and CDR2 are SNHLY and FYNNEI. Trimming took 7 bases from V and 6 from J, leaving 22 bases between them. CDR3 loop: CASILDGQGRGQPQHF. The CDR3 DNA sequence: TGTGCCAGCATCCTAGACGGCCAGGGCCGGGGTCAGCCCCAGCATTTT.

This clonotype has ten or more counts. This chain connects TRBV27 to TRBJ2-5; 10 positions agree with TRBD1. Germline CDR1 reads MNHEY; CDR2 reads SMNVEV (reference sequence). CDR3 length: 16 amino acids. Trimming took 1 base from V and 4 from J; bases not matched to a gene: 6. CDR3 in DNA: TGTGCCAGCAGTTTATTGGGGGGGACAGGGGCAGAGACCCAGTACTTC. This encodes CASSLLGGTGAETQYF.

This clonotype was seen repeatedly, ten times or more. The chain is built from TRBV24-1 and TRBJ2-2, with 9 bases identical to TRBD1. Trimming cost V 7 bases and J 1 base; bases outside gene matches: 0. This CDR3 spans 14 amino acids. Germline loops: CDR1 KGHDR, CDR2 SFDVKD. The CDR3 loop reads CATRGQGNTGELFF. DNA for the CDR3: TGTGCCACCAGGGGACAGGGGAACACCGGGGAGCTGTTTTTT.

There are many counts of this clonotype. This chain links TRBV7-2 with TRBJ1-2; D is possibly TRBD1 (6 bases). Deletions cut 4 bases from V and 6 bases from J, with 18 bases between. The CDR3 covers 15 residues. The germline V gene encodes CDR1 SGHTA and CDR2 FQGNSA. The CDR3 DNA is TGTGCCAGCAGCTCGTGGAGGGGGGGAGTCGATGGCTACACCTTC. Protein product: CASSSWRGGVDGYTF.

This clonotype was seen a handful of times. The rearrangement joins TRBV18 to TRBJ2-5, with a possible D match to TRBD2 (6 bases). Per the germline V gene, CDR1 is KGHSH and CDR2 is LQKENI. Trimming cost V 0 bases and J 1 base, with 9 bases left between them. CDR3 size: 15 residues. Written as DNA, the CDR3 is TGTGCCAGCTCACCACCGGGGGGTATCCAAGAGACCCAGTACTTC. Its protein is CASSPPGGIQETQYF.

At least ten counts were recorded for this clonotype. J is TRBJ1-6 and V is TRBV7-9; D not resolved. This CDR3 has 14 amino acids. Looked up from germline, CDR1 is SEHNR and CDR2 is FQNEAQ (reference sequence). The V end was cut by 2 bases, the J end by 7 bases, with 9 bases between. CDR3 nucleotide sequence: TGTGCCAGCAGCTTATTGGGGTGGAATTCACCCCTCCACTTT. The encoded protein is CASSLLGWNSPLHF.